The 18 T cell receptor beta chains below were found in one sample sequenced in a study of blood T cell repertoires in COVID-19 (dated by TCRdb to 2018 to 2020). Library generation was performed with the immunoSEQ multiplex PCR assay. The source is immuneACCESS, and TCRdb retained only in-frame sequences with V and J called. Part of the clones is not carried over; for the studies checked, unresolved V genes explain less than half of this, and the remainder is unexplained. Here the sample has about 150,000 clones; around 90% occur a single time. 0.5% to 0.6% of the sample rests with the top ten. Sequencing was done on a sample of peripheral blood. Source of these receptors: a man aged 50 or older with acute or convalescent COVID-19.

The rearrangement links TRBV7-8 to TRBJ2-5; tentatively, D is TRBD2 (6 bases). Trimming cost V 2 bases and J 7 bases, with 14 bases left between them. The CDR3 has 14 amino acids. In germline, CDR1 is SGHVS, CDR2 FQNEAQ. For the CDR3, the DNA is TGTGCCAGCAGCTTACCGGACTACCCGGGGACCCAGTACTTC. Protein: CASSLPDYPGTQYF.

This clone appeared once. This rearrangement joins TRBV4-2 to TRBJ1-4; 7 bases map to TRBD1. The length of the CDR3 is 16 residues. Trimming took 4 bases from V and 6 from J; bases not matched to a gene: 11. Germline V gene sequence: CDR1 LGHNA, CDR2 YNFKEQ. In DNA form, the CDR3 reads TGTGCCAGCAGCCGGACGCCGGGACAGCTATATGAAAAACTGTTTTTT. Translated: CASSRTPGQLYEKLFF.

The rearrangement joins TRBV6-1 to TRBJ2-3, with TRBD1 as a possible D gene (6 bases). Trimming stripped 2 bases from V and 4 bases from J, with 19 bases between. The CDR3 is made up of 17 amino acids. Germline V lookup: CDR1 MNHNS, CDR2 SASEGT. The CDR3 DNA reads TGTGCCAGCAGTGAATGGGGGCAGTCCCCTTGGTCAGATACGCAGTATTTT. Encoded protein: CASSEWGQSPWSDTQYF.

This rearrangement joins TRBV5-1 to TRBJ2-7; 9 nucleotides line up with TRBD2. Germline V gene lookup returns CDR1 SGHRS and CDR2 YFSETQ. The CDR3 covers 15 residues. J gave up 3 bases and V 4 bases, and 8 bases lay outside the gene matches. CDR3 residues: CASSPTASGDYEQYF. CDR3 DNA sequence: TGCGCCAGCAGCCCGACCGCTAGCGGGGACTACGAGCAGTACTTC.

The V call is TRBV6-7, the J call TRBJ2-4; the D is unclear. TRBV6-7 is reported as an ORF; its role is uncertain. The CDR3 sequence is 14 residues long. Trimming removed 8 bases from V and 3 bases from J, with 14 bases in between. The CDR3 DNA reads as TGTGCCAGCCTCCTGACTGGAAACAAAAACATTCAGTACTTC. Its translation: CASLLTGNKNIQYF.

J is TRBJ1-5 and V is TRBV6-5; 10 bases match TRBD1. After removal of 5 bases from V and 6 bases from J, the junction contained 7 bases not matched to a gene. Germline lookup yields CDR1 MNHEY and CDR2 SVGAGI. CDR3 size: 15 residues. The CDR3 DNA reads TGTGCCAGCAGTCCACGGGACAGGGGTGTTCAGCCCCAGCATTTT. This translates into CASSPRDRGVQPQHF.

The chain has TRBV11-2 and TRBJ2-5, with a possible D match to TRBD1 (6 bases). Trimming removed 0 bases at V and 4 bases at J, with 12 bases between. The CDR3 totals 15 residues. Germline assignment: CDR1 SGHAT and CDR2 FQNNGV. CDR3: CASSLDAGEGETQYF. The DNA for the CDR3 is TGTGCCAGCAGCTTAGATGCAGGGGAAGGAGAGACCCAGTACTTC.

This chain links TRBV3-1 (or the pseudogene TRBV3-2) with TRBJ2-1, with 8 bases identical to TRBD1. The CDR3 loop spans 15 amino acids. V was pared by 5 bases and J by 2 bases, with 5 bases of the junction left unmatched. Germline lookup yields CDR1 LGHDT and CDR2 YNNKEL (reference sequence). The CDR3 coding sequence is TGTGCCAGCAGCTCGTGGGACAGGACCTACAATGAGCAGTTCTTC. It yields the protein CASSSWDRTYNEQFF.

The V call is TRBV4-1, the J call TRBJ1-2, with D possibly TRBD1 on 5 matching bases. Per germline, CDR1 MGHRA and CDR2 YSYEKL. V lost 4 bases, J lost 2 bases, and 20 bases lay in between. There are 17 residues in the CDR3. The CDR3 loop reads CASSLREGLQLNYGYTF. CDR3 bases: TGCGCCAGCAGCCTTCGGGAGGGGCTACAATTGAACTATGGCTACACCTTC.

This chain links TRBV7-6 with TRBJ2-7; D is ambiguous. The V end lost 1 base, the J end lost 6 bases, and 19 bases lay between the germline ends. The germline CDR1 and CDR2 sequences are SGHVS and FNYEAQ. CDR3 length equals 16 residues. CDR3 in amino acids: CASSLVSGSGVGEQYF. The DNA of the CDR3 is TGTGCCAGCAGCTTAGTGAGTGGCTCAGGTGTCGGCGAGCAGTACTTC.

The CDR3 here is CAISTGIGETQYF. The CDR3 coding sequence is TGTGCCATCAGTACAGGGATTGGAGAGACCCAGTACTTC. V and J are TRBV10-3 and TRBJ2-5; perhaps TRBD1 as D (6 bases). CDR1 and CDR2 from the germline V gene are ENHRY and SYGVKD. The CDR3 runs to 13 residues. Trimming took off 5 bases at V and 4 bases at J, with 11 bases between the two ends.

This clone came up a few times. This chain uses TRBV2 with TRBJ2-7; D possibly corresponds to TRBD1 (6 bases). Germline-derived CDR1 and CDR2 are SNHLY and FYNNEI. Between the trimmed V and J ends, which lost 7 bases and 3 bases, there was a span of 10 bases. The CDR3 is made up of 12 amino acids. CDR3 region: CASTADSYEQYF. The CDR3 DNA reads TGTGCCAGCACCGCGGACAGCTACGAGCAGTACTTC.

For the CDR3, the DNA is TGTGCCAGCAGCTCCGGACTAGCGGGACGTTACGAGCAGTACTTC. Translation: CASSSGLAGRYEQYF. The chain combines TRBV13 with TRBJ2-7, with 12 bases identical to TRBD2. The CDR3 sequence is 15 residues long. V lost 4 bases and J lost 4; bases outside the gene matches: 5. Germline V gene lookup returns CDR1 PRHDT and CDR2 FYEKMQ (reference sequence).

Written as DNA, the CDR3 is TGTGCCAGCAGCCAAGAAGGGGCTCACACCGGGGAGCTGTTTTTT. Translating gives CASSQEGAHTGELFF. The rearrangement uses TRBV4-2 and TRBJ2-2; maybe TRBD1 (5 bases). This CDR3 has 15 amino acids. Germline CDR1 and CDR2: LGHNA and YNFKEQ. V was clipped by 0 bases and J by 3 bases, with 8 bases between them.

The chain combines TRBV18 with TRBJ1-1, with a weak D call TRBD1 (5 bases). CDR1 KGHSH and CDR2 LQKENI come from the germline V gene. V was pared by 2 bases and J by 1 base, with 11 bases between. The CDR3 is made up of 15 amino acids. Written as DNA, the CDR3 is TGTGCCAGCTCACCAGCCCCCACAGGGAACACTGAAGCTTTCTTT. Translating it yields CASSPAPTGNTEAFF.

The chain links TRBV5-1 to TRBJ1-5; TRBD1 agrees at 7 bases. The CDR3 has 14 amino acids. Germline V lookup: CDR1 SGHRS, CDR2 YFSETQ. J lost 7 bases, V lost 1 base, and 5 bases had no gene match. Here the CDR3 DNA reads TGCGCCAGCAGCTTGACAGGGGAAGGACAGCCCCAGCATTTT. Protein product: CASSLTGEGQPQHF.

The gene calls are TRBV4-3 and TRBJ1-2; no definite D call. The CDR3 contains 15 residues. V shed 0 bases and J shed 4 bases, with 12 bases lying between them. The V gene's germline CDR1 is LGHNA and CDR2 YSLEER. CDR3 DNA: TGCGCCAGCAGCCAAGATCGGGTAGGCGGCTATGGCTACACCTTC. Its translation is CASSQDRVGGYGYTF.

The rearrangement uses TRBV4-3 and TRBJ2-5, with D perhaps matching TRBD2 (7 bases). V shed 4 bases and J shed 7 bases, with 19 bases lying between them. The germline CDR1 and CDR2 sequences are LGHNA and YSLEER. The CDR3 is 15 residues long. The CDR3 is CASSPGAGDPGTQYF. The CDR3 coding sequence is TGCGCCAGCAGCCCGGGGGCGGGGGACCCGGGGACCCAGTACTTC.